This paragraph covers one T cell receptor (beta chain) sequence. The V segment lost 0 bases and the J segment 15 bases; nucleotides outside the gene matches: 14. Germline assignment: CDR1 LGHNA and CDR2 YNFKEQ. The CDR3 totals 15 residues. The treatment here: randomized to nivolumab then ipilimumab (arm A) or the reverse (arm B). Sequenced by immunoSEQ multiplex PCR; TCRdb stores in-frame clones only, minus some. The sample gives roughly 23,000 clones, roughly 76% of which show up once; 27% is in the top ten. The entry originates in a study of sequential checkpoint blockade in melanoma. The source material was CD8+ T cells sorted from blood (inferred from file names), sampled from a patient given nivolumab and ipilimumab in sequence. The V gene is TRBV4-2, the J gene TRBJ2-1, with 7 positions matching TRBD2. The TCR sequence derives from a human donor with melanoma. The CDR3 region is CASSQETGLDAPRFF. Written as DNA, the CDR3 is TGTGCCAGCAGCCAAGAAACCGGACTAGACGCCCCTCGGTTCTTC.